This TCR beta chain stems from a study of blood T cell repertoires in COVID-19. Study as a whole: The study drew acute and convalescent COVID-19 samples from the United States, Italy and Spain. T cells, B-cell-depleted T cells, or PBMCs provided the cDNA or gDNA that served as material.

CDR1 is ENHRY, CDR2 SYGVKD, per germline. V was pared by 6 bases and J by 1 base, with 12 bases between. The CDR3 covers 14 residues. Original analysis: Amplification from reference gene primers served as the basis for estimated nucleated cell counts. The table came from immunoSEQ multiplex PCR; TCRdb's copy has only in-frame clones and leaves some out. V, J and clone size are those of that table, while D and trimming were read from the DNA. The sample shows some 68,000 clones, roughly 90% of them seen only once. The sample taken for sequencing was peripheral blood. The clonotype comes from a man aged 45 to 65 with active COVID-19. V is TRBV10-3 and J is TRBJ1-1; unclear D gene. Written as DNA, the CDR3 is TGTGCCATCAGGCCCATCCAGGAGAACACTGAAGCTTTCTTT. Amino acid sequence: CAIRPIQENTEAFF.